Shown below are 10 T cell receptor beta chains from a single sample sequenced in a study of human thymus T cells. Sequencing used immunoSEQ multiplex PCR; TCRdb keeps in-frame clones, though not all of them. This table has approximately 49,000 clones, more than 85% appearing once. The specimen was blood. These receptors were taken from a girl less than two years old with a congenital heart defect but otherwise immunologically healthy.

The chain recombines TRBV5-1 with TRBJ2-2, with D possibly being TRBD1 (6 bases). The CDR3 runs 16 residues. Looked up from germline, CDR1 is SGHRS and CDR2 is YFSETQ. Trimming shortened V by 6 bases and J by 5 bases, and 20 bases separated the two germline ends. CDR3 in DNA: TGCGCCAGCACCTCTGAGACAGGTGGGGGTACCGGGGAGCTGTTTTTT. Translated: CASTSETGGGTGELFF.

This chain links TRBV5-1 with TRBJ2-5; 8 bases are a match to TRBD1. CDR1 is SGHRS, CDR2 YFSETQ, per germline. The CDR3 consists of 15 residues. V trimming: 6 bases; J trimming: 1 base; junction bases outside the gene matches: 8. CDR3 sequence (DNA): TGCGCCAGCACCTCGACAGGGGTCTCCCAAGAGACCCAGTACTTC. Translating gives CASTSTGVSQETQYF.

This clone was observed a single time. The sample has other DNA sequences that encode this CDR3 too. The gene calls are TRBV28 and TRBJ2-5, with D hard to call. The V and J ends lost 2 bases and 5 bases respectively, with 3 bases between them. Per the germline V gene, CDR1 is MDHEN and CDR2 is SYDVKM. This CDR3 is built from 11 residues. This chain's CDR3 is CASSLGETQYF. The CDR3 DNA is TGTGCCAGCAGTTTAGGCGAGACCCAGTACTTC.

The rearrangement uses TRBV13 and TRBJ2-1; 7 nucleotides agree with TRBD2. V gave up 1 base and J gave up 8 bases; unmatched junction bases: 5. This CDR3 contains 14 residues. From germline, CDR1 is PRHDT and CDR2 FYEKMQ (reference sequence). The CDR3 region has the DNA TGTGCCAGCAGCTTAGATCCTAGCGGCTATGAGCAGTTCTTC. The encoded protein is CASSLDPSGYEQFF.

This clone has only one observation. This chain joins TRBV11-3 and TRBJ2-1, with 9 bases identical to TRBD1. The CDR3 is 15 amino acids. The germline gives CDR1 SGHNT, CDR2 YENEEA. V was pared by 6 bases and J by 2 bases, with 5 bases of the junction left unmatched. Here the CDR3 reads CASSSGTGTYNEQFF. CDR3 nucleotides: TGTGCCAGCAGTTCCGGGACAGGGACCTACAATGAGCAGTTCTTC.

The chain combines TRBV5-1 with TRBJ2-1; 10 bases map to TRBD2. Germline V gives CDR1 SGHRS, CDR2 YFSETQ. With 0 bases clipped from V and 4 bases from J, the junction kept 4 bases outside the gene matches. The CDR3 is 16 amino acids. The CDR3 spells CASSLGAGGFYNEQFF. The CDR3 nucleotides are TGCGCCAGCAGCTTGGGAGCGGGAGGGTTTTACAATGAGCAGTTCTTC. The variable domain in full, with the rest retrieved from reference TRBV5-1 and TRBJ2-1, is KAGVTQTPRYLIKTRGQQVTLSCSPISGHRSVSWYQQTPGQGLQFLFEYFSETQRNKGNFPGRFSGRQFSNSRSEMNVSTLELGDSALYLCASSLGAGGFYNEQFFGPGTRLTVL.

This clone has a single count. This chain connects TRBV7-2 to TRBJ2-7; tentatively, D is TRBD1 (5 bases). The ends were cut back, 4 bases at V and 6 bases at J, with 13 bases in the middle. The CDR3 is made up of 13 amino acids. Per the germline V gene, CDR1 is SGHTA and CDR2 is FQGNSA. The CDR3: CASSSGFLVEQYF. The CDR3 DNA follows: TGTGCCAGCAGCTCAGGGTTCCTAGTCGAGCAGTACTTC.

This clone was found once. J is TRBJ2-2 and V is TRBV6-1; maybe TRBD1 (6 bases). V lost 6 bases, J lost 5 bases, and 10 bases lay in between. The CDR3 is 13 amino acids. Germline lookup yields CDR1 MNHNS and CDR2 SASEGT. CDR3 region: CASSITGTGELFF. Written as DNA, the CDR3 is TGTGCCAGCAGCATTACAGGGACCGGGGAGCTGTTTTTT.

This chain links TRBV6-1 with TRBJ1-4; D gene unclear. The CDR3 contains 20 residues. V was clipped by 2 bases and J by 0 bases, with 22 bases between them. The V gene's germline CDR1 is MNHNS and CDR2 SASEGT. The CDR3 sequence: CASSEWLRNPSYTTNEKLFF. The CDR3 DNA reads as TGTGCCAGCAGTGAATGGCTCAGGAACCCATCTTACACAACTAATGAAAAACTGTTTTTT.

Notes on this clone: Other DNA sequences in this specimen translate into the identical CDR3. The chain is built from TRBV30 and TRBJ2-5, with 12 bases fitting TRBD2. The CDR3 extends over 14 amino acids. From germline, CDR1 is GTSNPN and CDR2 SVGIG (reference sequence). The chain's CDR3 is CAGSELAGGETQYF. The CDR3 region has the DNA TGTGCTGGTTCGGAACTAGCGGGAGGTGAGACCCAGTACTTC.